Sequencing of this TCR beta chain was carried out in a study of blood T cell repertoires in COVID-19. The wider study: T cells, B-cell-depleted T cells, or PBMCs supplied cDNA or gDNA.

The CDR3 contains 14 residues. CDR1 SGHNT and CDR2 YENEEA come from the germline V gene. V was clipped by 4 bases and J by 6 bases, with 15 bases between them. In the authors' workflow: Nucleated cell counts were estimated from reference gene primer amplification. The table came from immunoSEQ multiplex PCR; TCRdb's copy has only in-frame clones and leaves some out. V, J and clone size derive from that table, while D and trimming were established from the DNA sequence. The table shows 300,000 to 350,000 clones, with approximately 90% occurring only once. The specimen was peripheral blood. This rearrangement joins TRBV11-3 to TRBJ1-2; no clear D gene. The receptor comes from a woman between 18 and 29 years old who had recovered from COVID-19. CDR3 in DNA: TGTGCCAGCAGCTCCCGGGAGGAGAAGAATGGCTACACCTTC. Translation gives CASSSREEKNGYTF.